This entry lists 24 T cell receptor beta chains sequenced from one sample in a study of identical twins. Each CDR3 protein gets one entry after TCRdb re-called the 5' RACE reads with MiXCR. The top ten hold about 0.54% of the sample, which has 450,000 or so distinct CDR3 sequences, around 14% seen once. These same data were also listed under a study on yellow fever vaccine responses in identical twins.

Sequencing used CD4+ T cells sorted from blood. The receptors shown here come from a woman aged 18-29 years in good health.

As DNA, the CDR3 is TGTGCCAGCAGCCTGGGACGTAGCGCAGATACGCAGTATTTT. Residues: CASSLGRSADTQYF. The chain links TRBV7-2 to TRBJ2-3; D possibly matches TRBD1 or TRBD2 (5 bases each). The germline gives CDR1 SGHTA, CDR2 FQGNSA. The germline V and J ends were trimmed by 5 bases and 4 bases, with 13 bases remaining between them. The CDR3 runs to 14 residues. The whole variable domain, filled in from reference TRBV7-2 and TRBJ2-3, reads GAGVSQSPSNKVTEKGKDVELRCDPISGHTALYWYRQSLGQGLEFLIYFQGNSAPDKSGLPSDRFSAERTGGSVSTLTIQRTQQEDSAVYLCASSLGRSADTQYFGPGTRLTVL.

The genes are TRBV14 and TRBJ2-1; D is perhaps TRBD1 (5 bases). Deletions cut 4 bases from V and 4 bases from J, with 14 bases between. CDR1 and CDR2 (germline): SGHDN, FVKESK. The CDR3 spans 15 residues. This chain's CDR3 is CASSRGAGHYNEQFF. In DNA, the CDR3 is TGTGCCAGCAGCCGTGGGGCAGGCCATTACAATGAGCAGTTCTTC.

The chain is built from TRBV10-1 and TRBJ2-2; the D is unclear. The CDR3 is 13 amino acids. Germline CDR1 WNHNN, CDR2 SYGVQD (reference sequence). Trimming left V 2 bases short and J 8 bases short, with 9 bases between. The chain's CDR3 is CASSEGFKGELFF. CDR3 DNA sequence: TGCGCCAGCAGTGAGGGGTTCAAGGGGGAGCTGTTTTTT.

This clonotype was counted a few times. V usage is TRBV9 and J usage is TRBJ1-1; 8 positions match TRBD1. The germline CDR1 and CDR2 sequences are SGDLS and YYNGEE. Germline trimming cut 2 bases from V and 0 bases from J; bases unmatched to any gene: 3. The CDR3 loop spans 15 amino acids. In DNA form, the CDR3 reads TGTGCCAGCAGCGTCCAGGGGGCAATGAACACTGAAGCTTTCTTT. It encodes CASSVQGAMNTEAFF.

This chain joins TRBV3-1 and TRBJ2-1, with a weak D call TRBD2 (7 bases). The CDR3 loop spans 15 amino acids. V lost 5 bases and J 5 bases, leaving 16 bases between the germline ends. Germline values: CDR1 LGHDT, CDR2 YNNKEL (reference sequence). CDR3 DNA sequence: TGTGCCAGCAGCGGCTCGCGGGGGCTGAACAATGAGCAGTTCTTC. Its translation is CASSGSRGLNNEQFF.

This rearrangement joins TRBV5-6 to TRBJ2-7; D is perhaps TRBD2 (6 bases). Germline assignment: CDR1 SGHDT and CDR2 YYEEEE. V was cut by 4 bases and J by 2 bases, with 13 bases left in between. This CDR3 has 14 residues. CDR3 residues: CASSPGRETYEQYF. CDR3 bases: TGTGCCAGCAGCCCGGGACGGGAGACCTACGAGCAGTACTTC.

The chain carries TRBV14 and TRBJ2-2; no clear D. This CDR3 has 15 residues. V shed 4 bases and J shed 6 bases, with 15 bases lying between them. From germline, CDR1 is SGHDN and CDR2 FVKESK. The CDR3 nucleotides read TGTGCCAGCAGCCTCAAGATGTCTGGGTCCGGGGAGCTGTTTTTT. It is translated as CASSLKMSGSGELFF. The full variable domain, in which reference TRBV14 and TRBJ2-2 provide the parts outside the CDR3, is EAGVTQFPSHSVIEKGQTVTLRCDPISGHDNLYWYRRVMGKEIKFLLHFVKESKQDESGMPNNRFLAERTGGTYSTLKVQPAELEDSGVYFCASSLKMSGSGELFFGEGSRLTVL.

This clonotype was recorded at least ten times. The chain combines TRBV6-5 with TRBJ2-4, with no clear D. Germline V gene data show CDR1 as MNHEY and CDR2 as SVGAGI. The CDR3 is 17 residues long. The V and J ends lost 0 bases and 0 bases respectively, with 12 bases between them. The CDR3 here is CASSYSSTPRAKNIQYF. In nucleotides, the CDR3 is TGTGCCAGCAGTTACTCGAGCACCCCGAGAGCCAAAAACATTCAGTACTTC.

The chain joins TRBV5-6 to TRBJ1-1, with D possibly matching TRBD1 (6 bases). V lost 6 bases, J lost 0 bases, and 9 bases lay in between. Germline-derived CDR1 and CDR2 are SGHDT and YYEEEE. CDR3 length: 13 amino acids. CDR3 bases: TGTGCCAGCAACCCAGGGGTGAACACTGAAGCTTTCTTT. Amino acids: CASNPGVNTEAFF.

This clonotype was seen only a few times. The chain uses TRBV10-1 and TRBJ2-2; 13 bases align to TRBD2. The CDR3 covers 18 residues. V trimming: 4 bases; J trimming: 3 bases; junction bases outside the gene matches: 8. Per the germline V gene, CDR1 is WNHNN and CDR2 is SYGVQD (reference sequence). This chain's CDR3 is CASSGGTSGIRDTGELFF. The CDR3 DNA sequence: TGCGCCAGCAGTGGTGGGACTAGCGGGATCAGGGACACCGGGGAGCTGTTTTTT.

This clonotype was counted only a few times. The chain couples TRBV7-2 to TRBJ2-3; D possibly corresponds to TRBD1 (6 bases). CDR1 SGHTA and CDR2 FQGNSA come from the germline V gene. There are 15 residues in the CDR3. Trimming cost V 5 bases and J 0 bases, with 12 bases left between them. DNA of the CDR3: TGTGCCAGCAGCGAACAGGGTACTAGCACAGATACGCAGTATTTT. Translating it yields CASSEQGTSTDTQYF.

The V gene is TRBV10-3, the J gene TRBJ2-1; D unclear. Germline CDR1 is ENHRY and CDR2 is SYGVKD. The CDR3 is 11 amino acids. Trimming took 10 bases from V and 8 from J, leaving 12 bases between them. CDR3 loop: CATPQPHEQFF. The CDR3 DNA reads as TGTGCCACCCCCCAGCCACATGAGCAGTTCTTC.

The chain uses TRBV11-1 and TRBJ2-7, with D perhaps given as TRBD1 or TRBD2 (6 bases each). The CDR3 totals 14 residues. V was shortened by 4 bases and J by 0 bases, with 10 bases between the two germline ends. Germline CDR1 is SGHAT and CDR2 is FQDESV (reference sequence). The CDR3 DNA reads TGTGCCAGCAGCTGGGAGGACAGCTCCTACGAGCAGTACTTC. Translated, it gives CASSWEDSSYEQYF. The full variable domain, rest sourced from reference TRBV11-1 and TRBJ2-7, is EAEVAQSPRYKITEKSQAVAFWCDPISGHATLYWYRQILGQGPELLVQFQDESVVDDSQLPKDRFSAERLKGVDSTLKIQPAELGDSAMYLCASSWEDSSYEQYFGPGTRLTVT.

CDR3 sequence: CASSLNRGNYEQYF. In nucleotides, the CDR3 is TGTGCCAGCAGCTTAAACAGGGGGAACTACGAGCAGTACTTC. V gene TRBV7-2 combines with J gene TRBJ2-7, with TRBD1 matching 8 bases. The V and J ends lost 2 bases and 3 bases, in that order; junction bases with no gene match: 3. Germline V gives CDR1 SGHTA, CDR2 FQGNSA. CDR3 length: 14 residues.

This clonotype was detected many times. This chain links TRBV14 with TRBJ2-2; no clear D gene. Trimming cost V 2 bases and J 6 bases, with 4 bases left between them. CDR1 and CDR2 (germline): SGHDN, FVKESK. This CDR3 contains 12 residues. CDR3 in DNA: TGTGCCAGCAGCCAATCCCCCGGGGAGCTGTTTTTT. This sequence encodes CASSQSPGELFF.

This clonotype occurred a few times. The J gene is TRBJ2-1, the V gene TRBV4-3; no clear D gene. Looked up from germline, CDR1 is LGHNA and CDR2 is YSLEER. There are 15 residues in the CDR3. Trimming stripped 0 bases from V and 4 bases from J, with 10 bases between. The chain's CDR3 is CASSQDHRDYNEQFF. The DNA for the CDR3 is TGCGCCAGCAGCCAAGACCACCGAGATTACAATGAGCAGTTCTTC.

The V gene is TRBV7-9, the J gene TRBJ1-6; D not certain. Germline V gene sequence: CDR1 SEHNR, CDR2 FQNEAQ (reference sequence). This CDR3 is built from 14 residues. Trimming removed 2 bases from V and 7 bases from J, with 9 bases in between. In DNA, the CDR3 is TGTGCCAGCAGCTTAACGGGGAAGAATTCACCCCTCCACTTT. Amino acids: CASSLTGKNSPLHF.

This clonotype has more than one count but fewer than ten. V usage is TRBV7-9 and J usage is TRBJ2-1; 7 bases agree with TRBD1. The CDR3 totals 17 residues. Germline CDR1 SEHNR, CDR2 FQNEAQ (reference sequence). After removal of 5 bases from V and 0 bases from J, the junction contained 10 bases not matched to a gene. For the CDR3, the DNA is TGTGCCAGCAGCCCAAAACAGGGGCGGCTCTCCTACAATGAGCAGTTCTTC. Translation: CASSPKQGRLSYNEQFF.

This chain connects TRBV14 to TRBJ2-2; a possible D gene is TRBD1 (5 bases). The V end was cut by 1 base, the J end by 4 bases, with 13 bases between. CDR1 and CDR2 from the germline V gene are SGHDN and FVKESK. The CDR3 is 16 residues long. CDR3 nucleotide sequence: TGTGCCAGCAGCCAAGTCGTGCCCACAGGCACCGGGGAGCTGTTTTTT. Translation: CASSQVVPTGTGELFF.

This clonotype was observed at least ten times. V and J are TRBV29-1 and TRBJ2-2; D remains ambiguous. The germline gives CDR1 SQVTM, CDR2 ANQGSEA. V lost 4 bases to trimming and J lost 4 bases, with 16 bases between them. The CDR3 consists of 15 residues. CDR3 sequence (DNA): TGCAGCGTTGCGAGTCCGGGCGCAGGCACCGGGGAGCTGTTTTTT. Amino acids: CSVASPGAGTGELFF.

In this sample, this clonotype turned up many times. V and J are TRBV4-3 and TRBJ1-1; D gene uncertain. The germline V and J ends were trimmed by 1 base and 2 bases, with 5 bases remaining between them. The CDR3 runs 13 residues. Per germline, CDR1 LGHNA and CDR2 YSLEER. DNA for the CDR3: TGCGCCAGCAGCCAAGTAAGAAACACTGAAGCTTTCTTT. Encoded protein: CASSQVRNTEAFF.

The chain has TRBV5-1 and TRBJ2-7; D is perhaps TRBD2 (6 bases). Trimming cost V 3 bases and J 7 bases, with 23 bases left between them. The length of the CDR3 is 16 residues. Germline V CDR1 and CDR2: SGHRS, YFSETQ. The CDR3 region is CASSSSPAGGAGEQYF. The CDR3 DNA reads as TGCGCCAGCAGCTCGTCCCCGGCCGGAGGGGCTGGGGAGCAGTACTTC.

The sample holds a few counts of this clonotype. The V and J genes are TRBV9 and TRBJ2-7; 7 bases fit TRBD2. Germline trimming cut 0 bases from V and 6 bases from J; bases unmatched to any gene: 6. The CDR3 runs to 14 residues. Germline CDR1 is SGDLS and CDR2 is YYNGEE. CDR3 sequence (DNA): TGTGCCAGCAGCGTAGTGGCGGGAGATAGCGAGCAGTACTTC. Translating gives CASSVVAGDSEQYF.

The V call is TRBV5-1, the J call TRBJ2-2; 9 nucleotides agree with TRBD2. CDR3 size: 17 residues. Germline V lookup: CDR1 SGHRS, CDR2 YFSETQ. V shed 0 bases, J shed 2 bases, and the junction held 5 bases outside the gene matches. The CDR3 DNA sequence: TGCGCCAGCAGCTTGGCCCAGCGGGGGGCCAACACCGGGGAGCTGTTTTTT. It translates to CASSLAQRGANTGELFF.